The 24 T cell receptor beta chains presented below share a single source sample, sequenced in a study of blood T cells in healthy people across ages. A sample-barcoded 5' primer and a J-beta primer mix were used in a second PCR of roughly 7 to 11 cycles. One entry per CDR3 protein results from TCRdb running MiXCR on the 5' RACE reads. The sample holds 550,000 to 750,000 distinct CDR3 sequences; around 21% are singletons and the top ten take about 3.6%. The sample comprised blood. The receptor set was obtained from a man aged 65-85 years in good health.

Many counts were recorded for this clonotype. The chain combines TRBV18 with TRBJ2-4; D gene ambiguous. The CDR3 is made up of 14 amino acids. The germline V gene encodes CDR1 KGHSH and CDR2 LQKENI. The V end was cut by 5 bases, the J end by 0 bases, with 8 bases between. The CDR3 nucleotides read TGTGCCAGCTCAGAGGACCTAGCCAAAAACATTCAGTACTTC. Translated, it gives CASSEDLAKNIQYF. Full variable domain (missing parts from reference TRBV18 and TRBJ2-4): NAGVMQNPRHLVRRRGQEARLRCSPMKGHSHVYWYRQLPEEGLKFMVYLQKENIIDESGMPKERFSAEFPKEGPSILRIQQVVRGDSAAYFCASSEDLAKNIQYFGAGTRLSVL.

The rearrangement joins TRBV6-2 or TRBV6-3 to TRBJ2-1; D call uncertain. The CDR3 runs 17 residues. The V and J ends lost 0 bases and 1 base respectively, with 13 bases between them. The germline V gene has CDR1 MNHEY and CDR2 SVGEGT. CDR3 residues: CASSYSRLAPSYNEQFF. CDR3 nucleotides: TGTGCCAGCAGTTACTCGAGATTGGCCCCTTCCTACAATGAGCAGTTCTTC.

The J gene is TRBJ2-7, the V gene TRBV5-1; maybe TRBD1 (6 bases). Germline V gene data show CDR1 as SGHRS and CDR2 as YFSETQ. This CDR3 region has 15 residues. V lost 3 bases to trimming and J lost 1 base, with 14 bases between them. The DNA for the CDR3 is TGCGCCAGCAGCTCGTCGGGACATTCTTCCTACGAGCAGTACTTC. Protein sequence: CASSSSGHSSYEQYF. Looking up the rest from reference TRBV5-1 and TRBJ2-7 gives the full variable domain: KAGVTQTPRYLIKTRGQQVTLSCSPISGHRSVSWYQQTPGQGLQFLFEYFSETQRNKGNFPGRFSGRQFSNSRSEMNVSTLELGDSALYLCASSSSGHSSYEQYFGPGTRLTVT.

V usage is TRBV9 and J usage is TRBJ1-6; 9 positions match TRBD1. Germline trimming cut 4 bases from V and 7 bases from J; bases unmatched to any gene: 3. There are 14 residues in the CDR3. Germline V lookup: CDR1 SGDLS, CDR2 YYNGEE. CDR3 DNA: TGTGCCAGCAGCAGGACAGGGGCGAATTCACCCCTCCACTTT. The encoded protein is CASSRTGANSPLHF.

This chain joins TRBV12-3 or TRBV12-4 and TRBJ2-5, with D hard to call. V gave up 8 bases and J gave up 4 bases, with 8 bases separating them. The CDR3 covers 11 residues. The CDR3 is CASGFLETQYF. The DNA of the CDR3 is TGTGCCAGCGGGTTTCTAGAGACCCAGTACTTC.

V gene TRBV11-2 combines with J gene TRBJ2-5; perhaps TRBD2 as D (6 bases). The J call is uncertain, as TRBJ2-1 better fits the DNA end. Germline V lookup: CDR1 SGHAT, CDR2 FQNNGV. The CDR3 has 14 amino acids. CDR3 DNA sequence: TGTGCCAGCAGCTTTCAGAGGGCCGGGGGTGAGCAGTTCTTC. This translates into CASSFQRAGGEQFF.

The chain has TRBV29-1 and TRBJ2-7, with D hard to call. V lost 6 bases, J lost 0 bases, and 6 bases lay in between. Germline CDR1 and CDR2: SQVTM and ANQGSEA. The CDR3 is made up of 11 amino acids. The CDR3 nucleotides read TGCAGCGTCCGGTCCTCCTACGAGCAGTACTTC. This translates into CSVRSSYEQYF.

This clonotype has a count of ten or more. The rearrangement joins TRBV10-3 to TRBJ2-5; the D call may be TRBD1 or TRBD2 (6 bases each). The assigned J gene may be wrong: the sequence end matches TRBJ2-1 better. The V gene's germline CDR1 is ENHRY and CDR2 SYGVKD. This CDR3 is 14 amino acids long. The CDR3: CAISDSGGPGEQFF. CDR3 DNA: TGTGCCATCAGTGATAGTGGGGGGCCTGGTGAGCAGTTCTTC.

J is TRBJ2-5 and V is TRBV10-3; 8 bases are a match to TRBD2. The DNA end is more similar to TRBJ2-1, so the J call may be wrong. Germline CDR1 is ENHRY and CDR2 is SYGVKD. This CDR3 region has 13 residues. The DNA for the CDR3 is TGTGCCATCAGTGAAGGGACTAGCAATGAGCAGTTCTTC. Its translation is CAISEGTSNEQFF.

This chain connects TRBV28 to TRBJ1-4; no definite D call. Per the germline V gene, CDR1 is MDHEN and CDR2 is SYDVKM. This CDR3 is 13 amino acids long. Trimming cost V 1 base and J 8 bases, with 8 bases left between them. Written as DNA, the CDR3 is TGTGCCAGCAGTTTATTGTACCAAGAAAAACTGTTTTTT. This codes for CASSLLYQEKLFF.

The J gene is TRBJ2-5, the V gene TRBV7-2; possibly TRBD1 or TRBD2 for D (6 bases each). CDR3 size: 14 residues. V was clipped by 1 base and J by 5 bases, with 11 bases between them. Germline V gene sequence: CDR1 SGHTA, CDR2 FQGNSA. The CDR3 DNA sequence: TGTGCCAGCAGCTTAGGGGGGGCGGTGGAGACCCAGTACTTC. Its translation: CASSLGGAVETQYF.

The chain has TRBV6-5 and TRBJ2-7; D is possibly TRBD2 (5 bases). Trimming shortened V by 10 bases and J by 6 bases, and 13 bases separated the two germline ends. The CDR3 length is 11 residues. Germline values: CDR1 MNHEY, CDR2 SVGAGI. CDR3 loop: CATGSGFEQYF. CDR3 nucleotides: TGTGCCACCGGGTCGGGGTTCGAGCAGTACTTC.

This clonotype was detected ten times or more. CDR3 coding DNA: TGTGCCAGCAGTTACTCGGTTTCACACCCGATAGAAACCGGGGAGCTGTTTTTT. Residues: CASSYSVSHPIETGELFF. The chain links TRBV6-5 to TRBJ2-2; D call uncertain. Trimming stripped 0 bases from V and 5 bases from J, with 19 bases between. From germline, CDR1 is MNHEY and CDR2 SVGAGI. CDR3 size: 18 residues.

The chain is built from TRBV20-1 and TRBJ2-7, with a possible D match to TRBD1 (5 bases). This CDR3 has 13 residues. V was clipped by 6 bases and J by 3 bases, with 15 bases between them. Germline CDR1 DFQATT, CDR2 SNEGSKA (reference sequence). The CDR3 DNA is TGCAGTGCGGAATGGGGCGAAGACTACGAGCAGTACTTC. Translating it yields CSAEWGEDYEQYF.

This chain joins TRBV5-6 and TRBJ2-7; 8 bases are shared with TRBD2. Germline CDR1 is SGHDT and CDR2 is YYEEEE. V shed 0 bases, J shed 6 bases, and the junction held 5 bases outside the gene matches. There are 14 residues in the CDR3. The CDR3 coding sequence is TGTGCCAGCAGCTTGGGGGGACTAGACAGCGAGCAGTACTTC. Its protein product is CASSLGGLDSEQYF.

This sequence joins TRBV25-1 and TRBJ2-2; D not resolved. Germline CDR1 reads MGHDK; CDR2 reads SYGVNS. The V and J ends lost 3 bases and 3 bases respectively, with 8 bases between them. This CDR3 has 14 amino acids. The CDR3 is CASSDGDYTGELFF. In DNA, the CDR3 is TGTGCCAGCAGTGACGGAGACTACACCGGGGAGCTGTTTTTT. The full variable domain, its missing parts supplied by reference TRBV25-1 and TRBJ2-2, is EADIYQTPRYLVIGTGKKITLECSQTMGHDKMYWYQQDPGMELHLIHYSYGVNSTEKGDLSSESTVSRIRTEHFPLTLESARPSHTSQYLCASSDGDYTGELFFGEGSRLTVL.

At least ten counts were recorded for this clonotype. The chain carries TRBV5-1 and TRBJ2-5; 10 nucleotides align to TRBD2. The DNA end lines up better with TRBJ2-1; the J call may be wrong. CDR3 size: 15 residues. Germline CDR1 and CDR2: SGHRS and YFSETQ. In DNA, the CDR3 is TGCGCCAGCAGCTTGGTTTCTAGCGGGAGAAATGAGCAGTTCTTC. It specifies CASSLVSSGRNEQFF.

This clonotype showed up just a few times. The chain employs TRBV3-1 and TRBJ2-4, with TRBD2 matching 11 bases. This CDR3 comprises 18 residues. CDR1 and CDR2 from the germline V gene are LGHDT and YNNKEL (reference sequence). Unmatched junction bases numbered 6, after V lost 2 bases and J lost 0 bases. The CDR3 here is CASSQTLAGVSAKNIQYF. In DNA form, the CDR3 reads TGTGCCAGCAGCCAAACACTAGCGGGAGTGTCAGCCAAAAACATTCAGTACTTC.

About this clonotype: This sequence may be a read error, since a much larger clone differs from it by one base. The V and J genes are TRBV11-2 and TRBJ2-1; D is undetermined. From germline, CDR1 is SGHAT and CDR2 FQNNGV. V shed 2 bases and J shed 3 bases, with 5 bases lying between them. The CDR3 is 13 amino acids. The CDR3 region is CASSLSFYNEQFF. DNA for the CDR3: TGTGCCAGCAGCTTAAGCTTCTACAATGAGCAGTTCTTC.

There are a few counts of this clonotype. This rearrangement joins TRBV28 to TRBJ2-5, with TRBD1 matching 8 bases. CDR1 and CDR2 (germline): MDHEN, SYDVKM. Trimming took 7 bases from V and 5 from J; bases not matched to a gene: 6. The CDR3 has 13 amino acids. As DNA, the CDR3 is TGTGCCAGCAAGACAGGGGAGGTTGAGACCCAGTACTTC. Translation gives CASKTGEVETQYF.

This clonotype was picked up many times. The chain recombines TRBV6-1 with TRBJ1-4; D is possibly TRBD1 (5 bases). The CDR3 sequence is 13 residues long. Trimming left V 0 bases short and J 14 bases short, with 13 bases between. The germline CDR1 and CDR2 sequences are MNHNS and SASEGT. The CDR3 bases are TGTGCCAGCAGTGAAGCGCTTCAGCAGGGCCTGTTTTTT. Protein sequence: CASSEALQQGLFF.

This clonotype was counted only a few times. The chain recombines TRBV6-2 or TRBV6-3 with TRBJ1-5, with TRBD1 matching 9 bases. Germline V lookup: CDR1 MNHEY, CDR2 SVGEGT. J lost 9 bases, V lost 10 bases, and 7 bases had no gene match. The CDR3 covers 12 residues. CDR3 residues: CANYRGPTPQHF. In nucleotides, the CDR3 is TGTGCCAACTACAGGGGGCCAACGCCCCAGCATTTT.

This chain uses TRBV7-2 with TRBJ2-5, with D hard to call. The germline gives CDR1 SGHTA, CDR2 FQGNSA. The CDR3 totals 12 residues. Trimming removed 1 base from V and 6 bases from J, with 6 bases in between. DNA for the CDR3: TGTGCCAGCAGCTTAGGCTGGCAGACCCAGTACTTC. Residues: CASSLGWQTQYF.

This clonotype was seen many times. The rearrangement links TRBV3-1 to TRBJ2-1; D ambiguous. The CDR3 runs to 18 residues. Germline V gene lookup returns CDR1 LGHDT and CDR2 YNNKEL (reference sequence). The ends were cut back, 1 base at V and 3 bases at J, with 19 bases in the middle. CDR3: CASSQVLERRELYNEQFF. Here the CDR3 DNA reads TGTGCCAGCAGCCAAGTTCTTGAGCGCCGAGAACTCTACAATGAGCAGTTCTTC.